A single sample gave rise to the 19 T cell receptor beta chains below, sequenced in a study of T cell responses to AZD1222 COVID-19 vaccine. Sequenced by immunoSEQ multiplex PCR; TCRdb stores in-frame clones only, minus some. Its clone listing holds around 150,000 clones. The specimen sequenced was peripheral blood. The source is an adult in good health.

The chain employs TRBV18 and TRBJ2-5; 8 nucleotides line up with TRBD1. After removal of 3 bases from V and 6 bases from J, the junction contained 12 bases not matched to a gene. Germline V gene sequence: CDR1 KGHSH, CDR2 LQKENI. The CDR3 is 16 residues long. Written as DNA, the CDR3 is TGTGCCAGCTCACCGGAGACAGGGGAATGGGGGAAGACCCAGTACTTC. Translation gives CASSPETGEWGKTQYF. The variable domain in full, completed from reference TRBV18 and TRBJ2-5, reads NAGVMQNPRHLVRRRGQEARLRCSPMKGHSHVYWYRQLPEEGLKFMVYLQKENIIDESGMPKERFSAEFPKEGPSILRIQQVVRGDSAAYFCASSPETGEWGKTQYFGPGTRLLVL.

The CDR3 spells CASRTGTGSSNTGELFF. The CDR3 DNA reads TGCGCCAGCAGGACCGGGACAGGGAGTTCGAACACCGGGGAGCTGTTTTTT. The rearrangement uses TRBV5-1 and TRBJ2-2; TRBD1 matches 9 bases. V shed 5 bases and J 0 bases; nucleotides not matched to a gene: 8. CDR1 SGHRS and CDR2 YFSETQ come from the germline V gene. The length of the CDR3 is 17 residues.

CDR3 bases: TGCAGCCCCGAGAATCCGGGACAGGGTCCCTACGAGCAGTACTTC. Residues: CSPENPGQGPYEQYF. The chain is built from TRBV29-1 and TRBJ2-7, with 9 positions matching TRBD1. Germline-derived CDR1 and CDR2 are SQVTM and ANQGSEA. The CDR3 extends over 15 amino acids. V shed 8 bases and J 2 bases; nucleotides not matched to a gene: 13.

The V call is TRBV14, the J call TRBJ2-1, with 13 bases that match TRBD2. This CDR3 has 15 amino acids. CDR1 is SGHDN, CDR2 FVKESK, per germline. J lost 6 bases, V lost 3 bases, and 2 bases had no gene match. The CDR3 nucleotides are TGTGCCAGCAGCCAGACTAGCGGGGGGTTCAATGAGCAGTTCTTC. Encoded protein: CASSQTSGGFNEQFF.

The CDR3 DNA sequence: TGTGCCAGCAGTGACAGGGGGCGGGGGAACACTGAAGCTTTCTTT. This translates into CASSDRGRGNTEAFF. J is TRBJ1-1 and V is TRBV25-1; 8 nucleotides align to TRBD1. The CDR3 contains 15 residues. CDR1 is MGHDK, CDR2 SYGVNS, per germline. J was trimmed by 1 base and V by 3 bases; bases with no gene match: 4.

This rearrangement joins TRBV19 to TRBJ1-5; no reliable D call. Germline assignment: CDR1 LNHDA and CDR2 SQIVND (reference sequence). There are 15 residues in the CDR3. V was cut by 4 bases and J by 3 bases, with 13 bases left in between. In DNA, the CDR3 is TGTGCCAGTAGTAGCTCCTTGGGCCCCAATCAGCCCCAGCATTTT. Translated, it gives CASSSSLGPNQPQHF.

The rearrangement uses TRBV11-3 and TRBJ2-1, with 12 positions matching TRBD2. Per germline, CDR1 SGHNT and CDR2 YENEEA. V lost 3 bases, J lost 5 bases, and 2 bases stayed unmatched. The CDR3 contains 15 residues. CDR3 sequence reads: CASSFTSGGHNEQFF. CDR3 coding DNA: TGTGCCAGCAGCTTCACTAGCGGGGGGCACAATGAGCAGTTCTTC.

The chain combines TRBV27 with TRBJ1-5, with D possibly being TRBD1 (6 bases). Germline V gives CDR1 MNHEY, CDR2 SMNVEV (reference sequence). The CDR3 runs to 16 residues. Between the trimmed V and J ends, which lost 5 bases and 5 bases, there was a span of 19 bases. In DNA, the CDR3 is TGTGCCAGCAGTACTAGCCGGATAGGGGGGGATCAGCCCCAGCATTTT. It specifies CASSTSRIGGDQPQHF.

The V call is TRBV5-8, the J call TRBJ1-1, with D tentatively TRBD1 (5 bases). The CDR3 has 12 amino acids. With 5 bases removed from V and 11 bases from J, the gap between germline ends came to 16 bases. Per the germline V gene, CDR1 is SGHTS and CDR2 is YDEGEE. The CDR3: CASRLPGGSAFF. The CDR3 region has the DNA TGTGCCAGCAGGTTACCGGGGGGTTCGGCTTTCTTT.

The V and J genes are TRBV5-1 and TRBJ1-2; 7 nucleotides match TRBD1. Germline V lookup: CDR1 SGHRS, CDR2 YFSETQ. CDR3 size: 14 residues. Losses at the gene ends were 6 bases for V and 6 bases for J; bases not matched to a gene: 11. CDR3 sequence reads: CASNTGDRSHGYTF. The DNA for the CDR3 is TGCGCCAGCAATACCGGGGACAGATCACATGGCTACACCTTC.

The chain couples TRBV4-3 to TRBJ1-1; D unresolved. The CDR3 loop spans 15 amino acids. Germline assignment: CDR1 LGHNA and CDR2 YSLEER. Between the trimmed V and J ends, which lost 0 bases and 0 bases, there was a span of 8 bases. Here the CDR3 reads CASSQDWNVNTEAFF. CDR3 DNA: TGCGCCAGCAGCCAAGATTGGAACGTGAACACTGAAGCTTTCTTT.

The V and J genes are TRBV6-2 or TRBV6-3 and TRBJ2-7, with 14 bases fitting TRBD2. Per the germline V gene, CDR1 is MNHEY and CDR2 is SVGEGT. The CDR3 has 16 amino acids. Trimming at V came to 4 bases and at J to 2 bases, leaving 4 bases not matched to a gene. The CDR3 DNA reads TGTGCCAGCAGTTTCCGGACTAGCGGGGGGCCCTACGAGCAGTACTTC. Translation: CASSFRTSGGPYEQYF.

The V gene is TRBV10-3, the J gene TRBJ1-1, with no clear D. Germline V lookup: CDR1 ENHRY, CDR2 SYGVKD. The CDR3 is 14 residues long. V lost 0 bases, J lost 5 bases, and 10 bases lay in between. CDR3 loop: CAISESASGTEAFF. In nucleotides, the CDR3 is TGTGCCATCAGTGAGTCGGCGTCTGGGACTGAAGCTTTCTTT.

The gene calls are TRBV6-5 and TRBJ1-1; no clear D. The germline V gene encodes CDR1 MNHEY and CDR2 SVGAGI. V gave up 2 bases and J gave up 8 bases, with 9 bases separating them. The CDR3 runs to 12 residues. CDR3 nucleotide sequence: TGTGCCAGCAGTTACGAAACTGGGGAAGCTTTCTTT. It encodes CASSYETGEAFF.

The chain employs TRBV18 and TRBJ1-1; a weak D match, TRBD1 (5 bases). Germline V gene sequence: CDR1 KGHSH, CDR2 LQKENI. With 3 bases removed from V and 0 bases from J, the gap between germline ends came to 14 bases. The CDR3 contains 16 residues. CDR3 in amino acids: CASSPYTRGVNTEAFF. CDR3 bases: TGTGCCAGCTCACCTTACACTAGGGGAGTGAACACTGAAGCTTTCTTT. The full variable domain, its missing parts supplied by reference TRBV18 and TRBJ1-1, is NAGVMQNPRHLVRRRGQEARLRCSPMKGHSHVYWYRQLPEEGLKFMVYLQKENIIDESGMPKERFSAEFPKEGPSILRIQQVVRGDSAAYFCASSPYTRGVNTEAFFGQGTRLTVV.

This chain uses TRBV19 with TRBJ2-1; 10 nucleotides align to TRBD2. Germline lookup yields CDR1 LNHDA and CDR2 SQIVND (reference sequence). The V segment lost 4 bases and the J segment 8 bases; nucleotides outside the gene matches: 17. The CDR3 totals 18 residues. CDR3 amino acids: CASSTPRGSGGALHEQFF. CDR3 in DNA: TGTGCCAGTAGTACCCCACGAGGGAGCGGGGGGGCCCTCCATGAGCAGTTCTTC.

The chain couples TRBV19 to TRBJ1-2; a weak D match, TRBD1 (5 bases). V was cut by 3 bases and J by 4 bases, with 15 bases left in between. The germline V gene encodes CDR1 LNHDA and CDR2 SQIVND (reference sequence). This CDR3 region has 15 residues. CDR3: CASSMGTGERYGYTF. CDR3 in DNA: TGTGCCAGTAGTATGGGCACAGGCGAACGCTATGGCTACACCTTC.

The CDR3 protein is CAISESWTNTEAFF. As DNA, the CDR3 is TGTGCCATCAGTGAGTCCTGGACGAACACTGAAGCTTTCTTT. The V and J genes are TRBV10-3 and TRBJ1-1; D is unresolved. The CDR3 extends over 14 amino acids. Trimming pared 0 bases from V and 1 base from J, leaving 6 bases between. Germline V gene data show CDR1 as ENHRY and CDR2 as SYGVKD.

This sequence joins TRBV27 and TRBJ1-3, with D uncertain. The V gene's germline CDR1 is MNHEY and CDR2 SMNVEV (reference sequence). The CDR3 sequence is 13 residues long. The V end was cut by 8 bases, the J end by 1 base, with 9 bases between. CDR3 coding DNA: TGTGCCAGCCCCGGAGGGTCTGGAAACACCATATATTTT. It codes for CASPGGSGNTIYF.